The rows below give T cell receptor beta chains drawn from one sample of a study of response to subunit inactivated influenza vaccine. TCRdb independently ran MiXCR on the RT-PCR reads; one entry per CDR3 protein. Of about 540,000 distinct CDR3 sequences detected, approximately 22% appear once; the ten largest clones hold approximately 2.9%. The same specimen was also included in a second study, on T cells expressing NK-cell markers.

The sample consisted of CD4+ T cells sorted from PBMCs, taken 11 to 12 days after vaccination. The source of these receptors is a man between 50 and 59 years old who received an inactivated influenza vaccine. Both conserved end residues are trimmed from each CDR3.

j_call | v_call | cdr3_aa
TRBJ1-1 | TRBV7-2 | ASSLDPRNTEAF
TRBJ2-3 | TRBV6-2/TRBV6-3 | ASRTDREHWGTQY
TRBJ2-2 | TRBV7-2 | ASSLATGGFGELF
TRBJ2-7 | TRBV6-2/TRBV6-3 | ASKSTVQEQY
TRBJ2-3 | TRBV20-1 | SAPTGGYSTDTQY
TRBJ1-1 | TRBV10-3 | AISAGPGESEAF
TRBJ2-6 | TRBV12-3/TRBV12-4 | ASTPEAHSGANVLT
TRBJ2-5 | TRBV24-1 | ATSDPLSGRRETQY
TRBJ1-3 | TRBV15 | ATSQGRSGNTIY
TRBJ1-5 | TRBV20-1 | SASPVTGNQPQH
TRBJ2-4 | TRBV20-1 | SVPLPLIAKNIQY
TRBJ1-5 | TRBV2 | ASSDPPGRDQPQH
TRBJ2-7 | TRBV5-6 | ASSADTSYEQY
TRBJ2-1 | TRBV6-2/TRBV6-3 | ASSILGNNNEQF
TRBJ2-2 | TRBV15 | ATSRELGELF
TRBJ1-1 | TRBV10-3 | AISGQQNTEAF
TRBJ2-3 | TRBV18 | ASSGGLKASTDTQY
TRBJ2-5 | TRBV5-1 | ASSRSGQHEETQY
TRBJ2-1 | TRBV7-2 | ASSPRTGSHQNEQF
TRBJ2-7 | TRBV12-3/TRBV12-4 | ASSPSRVQY
TRBJ1-2 | TRBV28 | ASSSNGQGLDYGYT
TRBJ1-3 | TRBV12-3/TRBV12-4 | ASSPDLGTIY
TRBJ1-5 | TRBV5-1 | ASSPSGVLNQPQH
TRBJ2-5 | TRBV10-2 | ASSTPLGLAGGSRETQY
TRBJ2-5 | TRBV28 | ASSLHKTSGETQY
TRBJ2-1 | TRBV20-1 | SQAGGYNEQF
TRBJ2-3 | TRBV7-2 | ASSLGPSLNTQY
TRBJ1-2 | TRBV6-5 | ASSYSATGLFGYT
TRBJ2-2 | TRBV19 | ASSEDRGRGELF
TRBJ2-3 | TRBV4-3 | ASSQIAGGRDTQY
TRBJ2-7 | TRBV7-8 | ASSLVRGPNEQY
TRBJ1-4 | TRBV30 | AWSDRVGEKLF
TRBJ2-3 | TRBV12-3/TRBV12-4 | ASMLGLARNTDTQY
TRBJ2-7 | TRBV10-3 | AISGGRTSWSYEQY
TRBJ2-7 | TRBV20-1 | SASGVSYEQY
TRBJ2-7 | TRBV6-5 | ASSYSVVYNEQY
TRBJ2-1 | TRBV11-1 | ASSKLKASGLVSYNEQF
TRBJ2-5 | TRBV3-1 | ASSQIGAKGTQY
TRBJ2-1 | TRBV7-8 | ASSPDRVQGSYNEQF
TRBJ2-1 | TRBV12-3/TRBV12-4 | ASRASGEQF